One and the same sample provided the 32 T cell receptor beta chains below, sequenced in a study of blood T cell repertoires in COVID-19. Assay: immunoSEQ multiplex PCR; the TCRdb copy retains only in-frame clones and omits some. The sample holds 170,000 or so clones, around nine tenths seen once. Specimen: peripheral blood. Receptors originate from a woman between 65 and 79 years old with COVID-19, enrolled during active disease.

V gene TRBV28 combines with J gene TRBJ2-7; 9 bases are a match to TRBD1. V lost 10 bases and J lost 2; bases outside the gene matches: 6. This CDR3 region has 13 residues. Germline lookup yields CDR1 MDHEN and CDR2 SYDVKM. The CDR3, as DNA: TGTGCCACCAGGACAGGGGAGACCTACGAGCAGTACTTC. Translation: CATRTGETYEQYF.

The chain combines TRBV5-1 with TRBJ2-3; the D is unclear. Germline V gene data show CDR1 as SGHRS and CDR2 as YFSETQ. The CDR3 is 13 residues long. Trimming took off 5 bases at V and 0 bases at J, with 7 bases between the two ends. The CDR3 sequence: CASREISTDTQYF. The DNA for the CDR3 is TGCGCCAGCAGGGAGATTAGCACAGATACGCAGTATTTT.

This chain uses TRBV28 with TRBJ1-2; TRBD1 matches at 9 bases. CDR1 is MDHEN and CDR2 is SYDVKM in the germline V gene. The CDR3 extends over 15 amino acids. Trimming at V came to 8 bases and at J to 5 bases, leaving 12 bases not matched to a gene. The CDR3: CASEQDRGGWYGYTF. Here the CDR3 DNA reads TGTGCCAGCGAGCAGGACAGGGGAGGGTGGTATGGCTACACCTTC.

The chain uses TRBV3-1 (or the pseudogene TRBV3-2) and TRBJ1-6; D might be TRBD1 (6 bases). V was clipped by 4 bases and J by 6 bases, with 16 bases between them. Germline V gene data show CDR1 as LGHDT and CDR2 as YNNKEL (reference sequence). The CDR3 extends over 16 amino acids. This CDR3 reads CASSPEAGEGNSPLHF. CDR3 in DNA: TGTGCCAGCAGCCCCGAGGCAGGGGAGGGTAATTCACCCCTCCACTTT.

The chain combines TRBV7-6 with TRBJ2-5; 9 nucleotides match TRBD1. Germline V gene lookup returns CDR1 SGHVS and CDR2 FNYEAQ. This CDR3 has 16 amino acids. V lost 4 bases and J lost 5; bases outside the gene matches: 11. CDR3 sequence: CASSSLRGTGWETQYF. CDR3 in DNA: TGTGCCAGCAGCTCGCTCCGCGGGACAGGGTGGGAGACCCAGTACTTC.

This clone came up once. The V gene is TRBV28, the J gene TRBJ2-1; 7 nucleotides match TRBD2. The J segment lost 7 bases and the V segment lost 6 bases, leaving 9 bases of the junction unmatched. The CDR3 has 14 residues. Germline assignment: CDR1 MDHEN and CDR2 SYDVKM. The CDR3 is CASSKRGGGNEQFF. As DNA, the CDR3 is TGTGCCAGCAGCAAGCGGGGCGGAGGGAATGAGCAGTTCTTC.

V gene TRBV30 combines with J gene TRBJ1-2; 12 positions match TRBD1. This CDR3 contains 14 residues. Unmatched junction bases numbered 10, after V lost 3 bases and J lost 11 bases. From germline, CDR1 is GTSNPN and CDR2 SVGIG (reference sequence). CDR3: CAWRERGQGAKYTF. CDR3 nucleotide sequence: TGTGCCTGGAGGGAACGGGGACAGGGGGCGAAGTACACCTTC.

This chain connects TRBV28 to TRBJ1-1; TRBD1 matches at 10 bases. The germline V gene encodes CDR1 MDHEN and CDR2 SYDVKM. Trimming cost V 1 base and J 11 bases; bases outside gene matches: 10. The CDR3 extends over 15 amino acids. The CDR3 spells CASSLLVGTGVSAFF. CDR3 nucleotide sequence: TGTGCCAGCAGTTTATTAGTTGGGACAGGGGTTTCCGCTTTCTTT.

This clone was picked up a small number of times. The chain combines TRBV5-1 with TRBJ1-5; D possibly corresponds to TRBD1 (6 bases). Per germline, CDR1 SGHRS and CDR2 YFSETQ. Trimming cost V 4 bases and J 3 bases, with 14 bases left between them. This CDR3 has 15 residues. The CDR3 spells CASSPRDNLNQPQHF. CDR3 DNA: TGCGCCAGCAGCCCCCGGGACAATCTCAATCAGCCCCAGCATTTT.

The chain carries TRBV6-6 and TRBJ1-1; possible D gene TRBD1, 6 bases. Germline V gives CDR1 MNHNY, CDR2 SVGAGI (reference sequence). V was pared by 6 bases and J by 1 base, with 12 bases between. The CDR3 is 14 amino acids. For the CDR3, the DNA is TGTGCCAGCAGCCAGGGGACGGCGAACACTGAAGCTTTCTTT. Its translation is CASSQGTANTEAFF.

The V gene is TRBV19, the J gene TRBJ1-1; TRBD1 matches at 7 bases. The junction had 16 bases not matched to a gene; V was cut back by 7 bases and J by 5 bases. This CDR3 spans 16 amino acids. CDR1 is LNHDA and CDR2 is SQIVND in the germline V gene (reference sequence). CDR3 coding DNA: TGTGCCAGTAACGATGAATCAGGACAGGCGGGGACTGAAGCTTTCTTT. Its protein is CASNDESGQAGTEAFF.

V gene TRBV7-3 combines with J gene TRBJ2-1; 7 nucleotides agree with TRBD1. Germline lookup yields CDR1 SGHTA and CDR2 FQGTGA. The V and J ends lost 5 bases and 0 bases, in that order; junction bases with no gene match: 4. The length of the CDR3 is 15 residues. The CDR3 is CASSMDRSSYNEQFF. In DNA, the CDR3 is TGTGCCAGCAGCATGGACAGGAGCTCCTACAATGAGCAGTTCTTC.

V gene TRBV19 combines with J gene TRBJ2-3; the D gene is possibly TRBD2 (5 bases). Trimming stripped 6 bases from V and 4 bases from J, with 11 bases between. Germline values: CDR1 LNHDA, CDR2 SQIVND (reference sequence). The CDR3 is 13 amino acids. The CDR3 spells CASRTRVADTQYF. Here the CDR3 DNA reads TGTGCCAGTAGGACGAGGGTGGCAGATACGCAGTATTTT.

This chain connects TRBV7-9 to TRBJ2-1; TRBD2 might be the D (6 bases). V lost 5 bases and J 8 bases, leaving 19 bases between the germline ends. The CDR3 extends over 15 amino acids. CDR1 SEHNR and CDR2 FQNEAQ come from the germline V gene (reference sequence). The CDR3 DNA reads TGTGCCAGCAGCCCAAAAAGGAGGGTGACGGATGAGCAGTTCTTC. It translates to CASSPKRRVTDEQFF.

This chain links TRBV6-1 with TRBJ1-1, with 11 bases identical to TRBD1. There are 15 residues in the CDR3. Germline CDR1 and CDR2: MNHNS and SASEGT. Germline trimming cut 2 bases from V and 3 bases from J; bases unmatched to any gene: 2. In DNA form, the CDR3 reads TGTGCCAGCAGTGAAACGGGACAGGGGGACACTGAAGCTTTCTTT. This encodes CASSETGQGDTEAFF.

This sequence joins TRBV5-1 and TRBJ2-1; D gene ambiguous. Germline CDR1 and CDR2: SGHRS and YFSETQ. The CDR3 totals 12 residues. V gave up 7 bases and J gave up 3 bases, with 8 bases separating them. In DNA form, the CDR3 reads TGCGCCAGCCCGACATTCTACAATGAGCAGTTCTTC. Amino acids: CASPTFYNEQFF.

V is TRBV30 and J is TRBJ1-5; weak D call: TRBD1 (6 bases). V lost 4 bases, J lost 6 bases, and 22 bases lay in between. The CDR3 has 16 residues. CDR1 is GTSNPN and CDR2 is SVGIG in the germline V gene (reference sequence). The CDR3 protein is CAWTIKGGGNGQPQHF. CDR3 DNA sequence: TGTGCCTGGACCATAAAAGGGGGTGGAAATGGTCAGCCCCAGCATTTT. Looking up the rest from reference TRBV30 and TRBJ1-5 gives the full variable domain: SQTIHQWPATLVQPVGSPLSLECTVEGTSNPNLYWYRQAAGRGLQLLFYSVGIGQISSEVPQNLSASRPQDRQFILSSKKLLLSDSGFYLCAWTIKGGGNGQPQHFGDGTRLSIL.

This sequence joins TRBV15 and TRBJ2-5; TRBD1 matches 7 bases. The V segment lost 4 bases and the J segment 10 bases; nucleotides outside the gene matches: 12. CDR3 length: 14 residues. CDR1 is LNHNV and CDR2 is YYDKDF in the germline V gene (reference sequence). The CDR3 DNA sequence: TGTGCCACCAGCATCGATACAGGGGAGAGGGGCCAGTACTTC. It specifies CATSIDTGERGQYF.

V is TRBV7-3 and J is TRBJ1-3, with 9 nucleotides matching TRBD1. Germline CDR1 reads SGHTA; CDR2 reads FQGTGA. Losses at the gene ends were 4 bases for V and 0 bases for J; bases not matched to a gene: 1. This CDR3 is 15 amino acids long. Here the CDR3 reads CASSSTGGSGNTIYF. The DNA of the CDR3 is TGTGCCAGCAGCTCGACAGGGGGCTCTGGAAACACCATATATTTT.

The genes are TRBV5-8 and TRBJ2-1; no firm D call. CDR1 is SGHTS, CDR2 YDEGEE, per germline. CDR3 size: 15 residues. Between the trimmed V and J ends, which lost 0 bases and 0 bases, there was a span of 7 bases. DNA for the CDR3: TGTGCCAGCAGCTTGGCCCCTAGCTCCTACAATGAGCAGTTCTTC. Protein product: CASSLAPSSYNEQFF.

This chain joins TRBV6-5 and TRBJ1-3; a weak D match, TRBD1 (6 bases). CDR3 length equals 11 residues. Germline-derived CDR1 and CDR2 are MNHEY and SVGAGI. Between the trimmed V and J ends, which lost 7 bases and 16 bases, there was a span of 17 bases. CDR3 region: CASTFGGALYF. In nucleotides, the CDR3 is TGTGCCAGCACCTTCGGGGGGGCCCTCTATTTT.

This rearrangement joins TRBV5-1 to TRBJ1-5; tentatively, D is TRBD1 (6 bases). Germline CDR1 SGHRS, CDR2 YFSETQ. V lost 4 bases and J 5 bases, leaving 10 bases between the germline ends. This CDR3 has 13 amino acids. CDR3 DNA sequence: TGCGCCAGCAGCGCCGGGACACATCAGCCCCAGCATTTT. It translates to CASSAGTHQPQHF.

The V and J genes are TRBV10-3 and TRBJ1-5; 8 bases agree with TRBD1. Per the germline V gene, CDR1 is ENHRY and CDR2 is SYGVKD. J lost 2 bases, V lost 9 bases, and 6 bases had no gene match. This CDR3 has 14 residues. CDR3 nucleotide sequence: TGTGCCATTGGACAGGGCGGTGGCAATCAGCCCCAGCATTTT. Its translation is CAIGQGGGNQPQHF.

V is TRBV30 and J is TRBJ2-3; D not certain. CDR3 length: 14 residues. The germline V gene encodes CDR1 GTSNPN and CDR2 SVGIG (reference sequence). V was cut by 0 bases and J by 7 bases, with 14 bases left in between. This CDR3 reads CAWSVIGAPYTQYF. CDR3 bases: TGTGCCTGGAGTGTAATAGGAGCCCCCTATACGCAGTATTTT.

The chain is built from TRBV6-5 and TRBJ2-7; TRBD1 matches 11 bases. The CDR3 runs 15 residues. J lost 3 bases, V lost 2 bases, and 3 bases had no gene match. Germline lookup yields CDR1 MNHEY and CDR2 SVGAGI. CDR3 sequence: CASSYGTGGSYEQYF. The CDR3 DNA is TGTGCCAGCAGTTACGGGACAGGGGGAAGCTACGAGCAGTACTTC.

The V call is TRBV19, the J call TRBJ1-1; 7 bases fit TRBD1. J was trimmed by 12 bases and V by 6 bases; bases with no gene match: 19. The CDR3 sequence is 15 residues long. The germline gives CDR1 LNHDA, CDR2 SQIVND (reference sequence). The CDR3 spells CASSKNNQRTGGTFF. In nucleotides, the CDR3 is TGTGCCAGTAGCAAGAACAACCAAAGGACAGGCGGAACTTTCTTT.

This chain joins TRBV30 and TRBJ1-6, with 7 bases identical to TRBD1. CDR3 size: 15 residues. The V gene's germline CDR1 is GTSNPN and CDR2 SVGIG (reference sequence). Trimming removed 1 base from V and 5 bases from J; junction bases left unmatched: 5. The CDR3, as DNA: TGTGCCTGGAGTGATGACAGGGCACATAATTCACCCCTCCACTTT. Translating it yields CAWSDDRAHNSPLHF.

The chain carries TRBV4-2 and TRBJ2-2; 9 bases match TRBD1. The CDR3 sequence is 18 residues long. The J segment lost 6 bases and the V segment lost 2 bases, leaving 13 bases of the junction unmatched. Germline V gene sequence: CDR1 LGHNA, CDR2 YNFKEQ. In DNA, the CDR3 is TGTGCCAGCAGCCAAAATCCCACAGGGGGCCAAGGTGCCGGGGAGCTGTTTTTT. Translation: CASSQNPTGGQGAGELFF.

The chain carries TRBV10-3 and TRBJ2-3; possible D gene TRBD2, 5 bases. The germline V gene has CDR1 ENHRY and CDR2 SYGVKD. The CDR3 sequence is 12 residues long. The germline V and J ends were trimmed by 7 bases and 9 bases, with 14 bases remaining between them. In nucleotides, the CDR3 is TGTGCCATCACCTCGGGGTTAGGGACGCAGTATTTT. Amino acids: CAITSGLGTQYF.

The V and J genes are TRBV21-1 and TRBJ1-2; the table names TRBD1, a call not compared with the DNA. TRBV21-1 counts as a pseudogene. There are 15 residues in the CDR3. The CDR3 here is CASSKRDSFIYGYTF. The CDR3, as DNA: TGTGCCAGCAGCAAACGGGACAGCTTCATCTATGGCTACACCTTC.

The rearrangement links TRBV6-2 or TRBV6-3 to TRBJ2-1, with D possibly matching TRBD1 (5 bases). The CDR3 is made up of 16 amino acids. Trimming took off 5 bases at V and 0 bases at J, with 14 bases between the two ends. Germline CDR1 is MNHEY and CDR2 is SVGEGT. The CDR3 DNA reads as TGTGCCAGCAGTCGACGCAGGGCGAGCTCCTACAATGAGCAGTTCTTC. Its protein is CASSRRRASSYNEQFF.

V is TRBV24-1 and J is TRBJ2-2; 9 positions agree with TRBD1. V dropped 3 bases and J dropped 7; count of bases not matched to a gene: 8. Germline V lookup: CDR1 KGHDR, CDR2 SFDVKD. The length of the CDR3 is 16 residues. CDR3 sequence reads: CATSDEPGQGIGELFF. In nucleotides, the CDR3 is TGTGCCACCAGTGATGAACCGGGACAGGGTATCGGGGAGCTGTTTTTT.